These 12 T cell receptor beta chains were all obtained from the same sample, sequenced in a study of cytotoxic CD8 clonotypes in ibrutinib-treated CLL. Sequencing used immunoSEQ multiplex PCR; TCRdb keeps in-frame clones, though not all of them. The sample holds about 76,000 clones, roughly 86% seen once. The starting material was PBMCs, obtained before ibrutinib treatment. The receptor set was obtained from a human donor with chronic lymphocytic leukemia.

CDR3 sequence (DNA): TGTGCCAGCTTGCCGACAGGCAACTCTGGAAACACCATATATTTT. Its translation: CASLPTGNSGNTIYF. The gene calls are TRBV18 and TRBJ1-3; a possible D gene is TRBD1 (6 bases). V was shortened by 7 bases and J by 0 bases, with 13 bases between the two germline ends. The V gene's germline CDR1 is KGHSH and CDR2 LQKENI. This CDR3 region has 15 residues. Full variable domain (rest looked up from reference TRBV18 and TRBJ1-3): NAGVMQNPRHLVRRRGQEARLRCSPMKGHSHVYWYRQLPEEGLKFMVYLQKENIIDESGMPKERFSAEFPKEGPSILRIQQVVRGDSAAYFCASLPTGNSGNTIYFGEGSWLTVV.

This chain uses TRBV2 with TRBJ2-1; 7 bases agree with TRBD2. This CDR3 contains 13 residues. Germline-derived CDR1 and CDR2 are SNHLY and FYNNEI. The junction had 3 bases not matched to a gene; V was cut back by 4 bases and J by 6 bases. CDR3 bases: TGTGCCAGCAGTGCCCGGACTAGCAATGAGCAGTTCTTC. It is translated as CASSARTSNEQFF.

The chain has TRBV27 and TRBJ1-6; D call uncertain. CDR1 is MNHEY and CDR2 is SMNVEV in the germline V gene (reference sequence). Trimming took off 0 bases at V and 7 bases at J, with 4 bases between the two ends. The CDR3 runs 13 residues. DNA for the CDR3: TGTGCCAGCAGTTTATCAAGAAATTCACCCCTCCACTTT. Residues: CASSLSRNSPLHF.

The rearrangement joins TRBV5-1 to TRBJ2-3; D gene ambiguous. The ends were cut back, 1 base at V and 0 bases at J, with 0 bases in the middle. The germline V gene has CDR1 SGHRS and CDR2 YFSETQ. The CDR3 loop spans 12 amino acids. The CDR3 reads CASSLSTDTQYF. As DNA, the CDR3 is TGCGCCAGCAGCTTGAGCACAGATACGCAGTATTTT.

The V gene is TRBV6-1, the J gene TRBJ2-5; 8 bases line up with TRBD1. Germline CDR1 is MNHNS and CDR2 is SASEGT. Trimming took 0 bases from V and 7 from J; bases not matched to a gene: 7. The CDR3 sequence is 15 residues long. This CDR3 is CASSEAAGGFGTQYF. The CDR3 DNA is TGTGCCAGCAGTGAAGCTGCAGGGGGCTTTGGGACCCAGTACTTC.

This chain links TRBV29-1 with TRBJ2-1, with D possibly matching TRBD1 (6 bases). The V end was cut by 5 bases, the J end by 8 bases, with 19 bases between. Germline V gene data show CDR1 as SQVTM and CDR2 as ANQGSEA. The CDR3 runs 14 residues. The CDR3 DNA follows: TGCAGCGTTTTCAGGGGCGCGGTAGGAGATGAGCAGTTCTTC. Translated: CSVFRGAVGDEQFF.

The rearrangement joins TRBV5-1 to TRBJ2-3; D ambiguous. This CDR3 spans 17 amino acids. The V end lost 0 bases, the J end lost 4 bases, and 18 bases lay between the germline ends. Germline CDR1 is SGHRS and CDR2 is YFSETQ. The CDR3 sequence: CASSLAGREIIADTQYF. The CDR3 region has the DNA TGCGCCAGCAGCTTGGCCGGTAGGGAAATTATTGCAGATACGCAGTATTTT.

The chain is built from TRBV19 and TRBJ1-5; D is unclear. V was shortened by 3 bases and J by 2 bases, with 20 bases between the two germline ends. The CDR3 sequence is 18 residues long. Germline CDR1 and CDR2: LNHDA and SQIVND (reference sequence). CDR3 protein: CASSMGPNSYTRNQPQHF. DNA of the CDR3: TGTGCCAGTAGTATGGGCCCAAACAGTTACACGCGCAATCAGCCCCAGCATTTT.

The chain recombines TRBV11-3 with TRBJ1-4; D remains ambiguous. The V end was cut by 5 bases, the J end by 10 bases, with 8 bases between. The CDR3 runs to 11 residues. The germline CDR1 and CDR2 sequences are SGHNT and YENEEA. DNA of the CDR3: TGTGCCAGCAGCGATGCGGGAAAACTGTTTTTT. Translating gives CASSDAGKLFF.

Worth noting for this clone: The junction does not match germline at one end; this may be a read error. This rearrangement joins TRBV2 to TRBJ1-5; 9 bases line up with TRBD1. This CDR3 comprises 14 residues. CDR1 and CDR2 from the germline V gene are SNHLY and FYNNEI. The CDR3 DNA is TGTGCCAGCAATGAACAGGGGGCATATCAGCCCCAGCATTTT. Its protein is CASNEQGAYQPQHF.

The genes are TRBV11-2 and TRBJ2-1; D may be TRBD2 (6 bases). Germline V CDR1 and CDR2: SGHAT, FQNNGV. This CDR3 contains 18 residues. V shed 0 bases and J shed 5 bases, with 20 bases lying between them. The CDR3 loop reads CASSLDKDGLARNNEQFF. The CDR3 coding sequence is TGTGCCAGCAGCTTAGATAAGGATGGTCTAGCGAGAAACAATGAGCAGTTCTTC.

This rearrangement joins TRBV28 to TRBJ1-5; D is undetermined. CDR3 length: 15 amino acids. Germline CDR1 and CDR2: MDHEN and SYDVKM. The V and J ends lost 6 bases and 5 bases respectively, with 17 bases between them. CDR3 nucleotides: TGTGCCAGCAGCCCTAGTTCCTCAATTTATCAGCCCCAGCATTTT. Encoded protein: CASSPSSSIYQPQHF.